The entry below describes one T cell receptor beta chain. Healthy and HIV-negative, the adult donors had no recent acute infections or vaccinations. The source of the sample is a study of shared clonotypes between healthy human individuals. The authors distributed each subset's genomic DNA evenly over several immunoSEQ plates. The table came from immunoSEQ multiplex PCR; TCRdb's copy has only in-frame clones and leaves some out. The table lists about 490,000 clones, approximately 82% of them singletons. The germline V gene encodes CDR1 MNHNS and CDR2 SASEGT. The CDR3 loop spans 13 amino acids. The clonotype was recovered from a woman aged 40-49 years in good health. Some clones in this sample may be carry-over from other donors' samples. The sequencing sample was made of PBMCs. This rearrangement joins TRBV6-1 to TRBJ2-5, with no clear D. The better agreement between TRBJ2-7 and the DNA end casts doubt on the J call. This CDR3 reads CASSEKAAYEQYF. The CDR3 region has the DNA TGTGCCAGCAGTGAGAAGGCAGCATACGAGCAGTACTTC.